These 16 T cell receptor beta chains were sequenced from one sample in a study of beta chain features in type 1 diabetes. Expressed TCRB transcripts were sequenced after all isolated RNA was converted to cDNA. The table came from immunoSEQ multiplex PCR; TCRdb's copy has only in-frame clones and leaves some out. The sample has under 300,000 clones, under 8.5% seen once. The source material was central memory CD4+ T cells from blood. The receptors here all came from a woman aged 18-29 years in good health.

The chain joins TRBV2 to TRBJ2-1; the D is unclear. V was shortened by 6 bases and J by 4 bases, with 4 bases between the two germline ends. Germline lookup yields CDR1 SNHLY and CDR2 FYNNEI. CDR3 length: 11 residues. CDR3 DNA sequence: TGTGCCAGCAGGCTTTACAATGAGCAGTTCTTC. This encodes CASRLYNEQFF.

In this sample, this clone turned up a few times. The chain employs TRBV15 and TRBJ1-5; no firm D call. V was cut by 3 bases and J by 4 bases, with 10 bases left in between. Looked up from germline, CDR1 is LNHNV and CDR2 is YYDKDF (reference sequence). The CDR3 is 14 amino acids. For the CDR3, the DNA is TGTGCCACCAGCAGCTGGATCGGTAATCAGCCCCAGCATTTT. Its protein is CATSSWIGNQPQHF.

The chain carries TRBV6-5 and TRBJ1-5; TRBD1 aligns across 9 bases. The CDR3 spans 13 residues. Germline CDR1 and CDR2: MNHEY and SVGAGI. The V gene end was trimmed by 9 bases and the J gene end by 3 bases; junction bases not matched to a gene: 3. CDR3 DNA sequence: TGTGCCAGTACAGGGGGCCTCAATCAGCCCCAGCATTTT. It specifies CASTGGLNQPQHF.

The J gene is TRBJ1-3, the V gene TRBV27; TRBD1 matches 7 bases. Trimming at V came to 4 bases and at J to 5 bases, leaving 8 bases not matched to a gene. Germline assignment: CDR1 MNHEY and CDR2 SMNVEV (reference sequence). The CDR3 has 15 amino acids. CDR3 region: CASSSLRDSRNTIYF. The CDR3 DNA sequence: TGTGCCAGCAGTTCGCTCCGGGACAGCCGAAACACCATATATTTT.

CDR3 nucleotides: TGTGCCAGCAGCTCTCTGACTAGCGGGAACGAGCAGTACTTC. This translates into CASSSLTSGNEQYF. The chain carries TRBV4-2 and TRBJ2-7, with TRBD2 identical over 11 bases. The CDR3 has 14 residues. V dropped 5 bases and J dropped 5; count of bases not matched to a gene: 5. Germline CDR1 LGHNA, CDR2 YNFKEQ.

V gene TRBV5-4 combines with J gene TRBJ1-6, with a weak D call TRBD1 (6 bases). Trimming cost V 4 bases and J 9 bases, with 20 bases left between them. The CDR3 is 16 residues long. Germline assignment: CDR1 SGHNT and CDR2 YYREEE (reference sequence). CDR3 DNA: TGTGCCAGCAGCCGGAACAGGGACCGGAACGGTTCACCCCTCCACTTT. It is translated as CASSRNRDRNGSPLHF. The full variable domain, its missing parts supplied by reference TRBV5-4 and TRBJ1-6, is ETGVTQSPTHLIKTRGQQVTLRCSSQSGHNTVSWYQQALGQGPQFIFQYYREEENGRGNFPPRFSGLQFPNYSSELNVNALELDDSALYLCASSRNRDRNGSPLHFGNGTRLTVT.

This clone appeared a few times. The chain has TRBV9 and TRBJ2-3, with D maybe TRBD2 (5 bases). V was trimmed by 0 bases and J by 2 bases, leaving 10 bases between them. Germline lookup yields CDR1 SGDLS and CDR2 YYNGEE. There are 15 residues in the CDR3. The CDR3 DNA follows: TGTGCCAGCAGCGTAGGAGGGATGCCCACAGATACGCAGTATTTT. Its protein product is CASSVGGMPTDTQYF.

This clone was seen ten or more times. The CDR3 sequence: CASSQQGQGNYGYTF. CDR3 coding DNA: TGTGCCAGCAGCCAACAGGGGCAGGGGAACTATGGCTACACCTTC. This chain uses TRBV14 with TRBJ1-2; weak D call: TRBD1 (6 bases). Looked up from germline, CDR1 is SGHDN and CDR2 is FVKESK. V was shortened by 2 bases and J by 2 bases, with 12 bases between the two germline ends. The CDR3 length is 15 residues.

This clone showed up just a few times. The chain employs TRBV6-5 and TRBJ2-3; a possible D gene is TRBD2 (5 bases). V shed 6 bases and J shed 6 bases, with 19 bases lying between them. Germline CDR1 MNHEY, CDR2 SVGAGI. The CDR3 consists of 15 residues. CDR3 sequence (DNA): TGTGCCAGCAGCCTAAGAAGCGGTCTAGGGGATACGCAGTATTTT. Its translation: CASSLRSGLGDTQYF.

This clone was observed a handful of times. J is TRBJ2-7 and V is TRBV5-4; D tentatively reads TRBD1 or TRBD2 (5 bases each). V was cut by 4 bases and J by 0 bases, with 14 bases left in between. This CDR3 is 15 amino acids long. Germline assignment: CDR1 SGHNT and CDR2 YYREEE (reference sequence). CDR3 sequence (DNA): TGTGCCAGCAGCCAAGGCCCCGGGGCCTCCTACGAGCAGTACGTC. Its translation is CASSQGPGASYEQYV.

This chain joins TRBV7-9 and TRBJ2-3; TRBD1 is a possible D gene (6 bases). The ends were cut back, 8 bases at V and 1 base at J, with 16 bases in the middle. There are 15 residues in the CDR3. The germline CDR1 and CDR2 sequences are SEHNR and FQNEAQ (reference sequence). CDR3 residues: CASAPRGLGTDTQYF. The CDR3, as DNA: TGTGCCAGCGCCCCGAGGGGGTTGGGCACAGATACGCAGTATTTT.

This clone was observed a handful of times. The CDR3 loop reads CASSLRGTGNTIYF. The CDR3 DNA reads as TGTGCCAGCAGCTTGCGGGGGACTGGAAACACCATATATTTT. The chain joins TRBV5-4 to TRBJ1-3; maybe TRBD1 (5 bases). This CDR3 region has 14 residues. The V end lost 1 base, the J end lost 2 bases, and 7 bases lay between the germline ends. Germline assignment: CDR1 SGHNT and CDR2 YYREEE (reference sequence). Using reference TRBV5-4 and TRBJ1-3 for the parts outside the CDR3, the full variable domain is ETGVTQSPTHLIKTRGQQVTLRCSSQSGHNTVSWYQQALGQGPQFIFQYYREEENGRGNFPPRFSGLQFPNYSSELNVNALELDDSALYLCASSLRGTGNTIYFGEGSWLTVV.

This clone came up a few times. The J gene is TRBJ2-3, the V gene TRBV19; D not resolved. Germline assignment: CDR1 LNHDA and CDR2 SQIVND (reference sequence). This CDR3 contains 13 residues. V lost 4 bases to trimming and J lost 2 bases, with 7 bases between them. The CDR3 region has the DNA TGTGCCAGTAGTAAGGCTTACACAGATACGCAGTATTTT. It specifies CASSKAYTDTQYF.

V usage is TRBV6-5 and J usage is TRBJ1-1; D not resolved. V was pared by 7 bases and J by 1 base, with 10 bases between. The germline gives CDR1 MNHEY, CDR2 SVGAGI. The CDR3 length is 13 residues. In DNA form, the CDR3 reads TGTGCCAGCAAATGGACGGGGAACACTGAAGCTTTCTTT. This translates into CASKWTGNTEAFF.

This clone was seen more than once but under ten times. This chain joins TRBV29-1 and TRBJ2-1, with TRBD1 as a possible D gene (6 bases). Germline assignment: CDR1 SQVTM and CDR2 ANQGSEA. The CDR3 covers 13 residues. V lost 8 bases to trimming and J lost 3 bases, with 14 bases between them. Here the CDR3 reads CSLSTGFYNEQFF. CDR3 nucleotides: TGCAGCCTTTCGACAGGCTTCTACAATGAGCAGTTCTTC.

The sample holds a few counts of this clone. The chain combines TRBV9 with TRBJ2-1; TRBD2 aligns across 14 bases. CDR3 size: 17 residues. The V segment lost 2 bases and the J segment 8 bases; nucleotides outside the gene matches: 9. The V gene's germline CDR1 is SGDLS and CDR2 YYNGEE. The CDR3 region is CASSVGGTSGSRDEQFF. The DNA for the CDR3 is TGTGCCAGCAGCGTCGGAGGGACTAGCGGGAGCAGGGATGAGCAGTTCTTC.